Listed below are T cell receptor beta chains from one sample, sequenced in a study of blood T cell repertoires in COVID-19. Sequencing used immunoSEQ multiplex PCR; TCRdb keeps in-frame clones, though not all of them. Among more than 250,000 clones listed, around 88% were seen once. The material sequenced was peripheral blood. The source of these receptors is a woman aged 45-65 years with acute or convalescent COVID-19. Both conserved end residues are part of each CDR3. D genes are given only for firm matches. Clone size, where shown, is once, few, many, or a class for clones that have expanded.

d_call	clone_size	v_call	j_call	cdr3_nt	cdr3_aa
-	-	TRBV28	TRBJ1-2	TGTGCCAGCAGTTTCATTGGTACACGAGGCTACACCTTC	CASSFIGTRGYTF
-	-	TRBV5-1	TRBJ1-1	TGCGCCAGTCAGTGGGGGACACGGAGCGCTGAAGCTTTCTTT	CASQWGTRSAEAFF
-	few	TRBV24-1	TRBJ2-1	TGTGCCACGCGGGGAGACGAGTACAATGAGCAGTTCTTC	CATRGDEYNEQFF
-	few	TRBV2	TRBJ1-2	TGTGCCAGCAGTGCTCGCTATGGCTACACCTTC	CASSARYGYTF
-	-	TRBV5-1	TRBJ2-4	TGCGCCAGCAGCACCCAGGGGATAGGGGACATTCAGTACTTC	CASSTQGIGDIQYF
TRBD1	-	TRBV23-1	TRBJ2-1	TGCGCCAGCAGTCAATTTGCCGGGACAGGGTCATCCTACAATGAGCAGTTCTTC	CASSQFAGTGSSYNEQFF
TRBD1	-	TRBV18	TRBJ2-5	TGTGCCAGCTCACCACCCGGGACAGGGGAGAAGACCCAGTACTTC	CASSPPGTGEKTQYF
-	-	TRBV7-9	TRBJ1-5	TGTGCCAGCAGCTTATCCGGGGGCAATCAGCCCCAGCATTTT	CASSLSGGNQPQHF
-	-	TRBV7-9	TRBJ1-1	TGTGCCAGCAGCTTAGGGGTCGGGAGAGTTTCTGAAGCTTTCTTT	CASSLGVGRVSEAFF
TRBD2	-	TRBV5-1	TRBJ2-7	TGCGCCAGCAGCTACACCGGGACTAGCGTCTACGAGCAGTACTTC	CASSYTGTSVYEQYF
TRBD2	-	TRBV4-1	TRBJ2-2	TGCGCCAGCAGCCATCCCCCGGGAATAGCGGGAGGATTGGACACCGGGGAGCTGTTTTTT	CASSHPPGIAGGLDTGELFF
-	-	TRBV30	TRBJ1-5	TGTGCCTGGAGTGAACGGGGTAACAATCAGCCCCAGCATTTT	CAWSERGNNQPQHF
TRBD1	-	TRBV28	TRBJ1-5	TGTGCCAGCCACGGGACAGGGGAGGGACAGCCCCAGCATTTT	CASHGTGEGQPQHF
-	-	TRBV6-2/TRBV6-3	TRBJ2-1	TGTGCCAGCAGTTACGACAGCAATTACAATGAGCAGTTCTTC	CASSYDSNYNEQFF
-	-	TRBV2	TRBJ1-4	TGTGCCAGCAGTGAAGCGCGCAGGGCCGAAAAACTGTTTTTT	CASSEARRAEKLFF
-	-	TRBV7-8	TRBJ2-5	TGTGCCAGCAGCTTATTGAGGACTCCCCAAGAGACCCAGTACTTC	CASSLLRTPQETQYF
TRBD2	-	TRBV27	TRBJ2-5	TGTGCCAGCAGCCGAGGAGGGACTAGCGGGATCCGGGAAAAGACCCAGTACTTC	CASSRGGTSGIREKTQYF
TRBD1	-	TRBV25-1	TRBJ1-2	TGTGCCAGCAGTTTGACAGGGGTTAACAGAGGCTACACCTTC	CASSLTGVNRGYTF
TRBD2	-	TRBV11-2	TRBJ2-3	TGTGCCAGCAGCCCCCACGGGGGAGGGACAGATACGCAGTATTTT	CASSPHGGGTDTQYF
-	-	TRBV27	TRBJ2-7	TGTGCCAGCAGTTTATCCGCAGGGACCTACGAGCAGTACTTC	CASSLSAGTYEQYF
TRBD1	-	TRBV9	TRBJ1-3	TGTGCCAGCAGCGAACGCGGACAGGGAGCGGGAAACACCATATATTTT	CASSERGQGAGNTIYF
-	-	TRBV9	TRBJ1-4	TGTGCCAGCAGCGGCCGGGGGGGCCCACCCTCCCCACTGTTTTTT	CASSGRGGPPSPLFF
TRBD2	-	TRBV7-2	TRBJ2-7	TGTGCCAGCAGCTTAGCGCAAAGCGGGAGCCTCTACGAGCAGTACTTC	CASSLAQSGSLYEQYF
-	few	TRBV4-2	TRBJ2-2	TGTGCCAGCAGCCAAACAATGAACACCGGGGAGCTGTTTTTT	CASSQTMNTGELFF
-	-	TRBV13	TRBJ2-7	TGTGCCAGCAGCTTGAGGGGGGGGTCCGCCGAGCAGTACTTC	CASSLRGGSAEQYF
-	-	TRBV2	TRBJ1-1	TGTGCCAGCAGTCCGCACCAAGGACAAATGAACACTGAAGCTTTCTTT	CASSPHQGQMNTEAFF
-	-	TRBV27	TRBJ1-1	TGTGCCAGCAGTTCGGACAGAGCGAACACTGAAGCTTTCTTT	CASSSDRANTEAFF
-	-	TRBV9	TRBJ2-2	TGTGCCAGCAGCGTAGTGGGGAGGTCAAACACCGGGGAGCTGTTTTTT	CASSVVGRSNTGELFF
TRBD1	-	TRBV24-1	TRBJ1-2	TGTGCCACCAGTGACTGGACAGGGTTAAACTATGGCTACACCTTC	CATSDWTGLNYGYTF
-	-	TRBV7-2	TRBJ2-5	TGTGCCAGCAGCTCAATGTACGGTCGAGGGGAGACCCAGTACTTC	CASSSMYGRGETQYF
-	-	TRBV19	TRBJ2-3	TGTGCCAGTAGTATAGATCGACAGGTGGGCTCCACAGATACGCAGTATTTT	CASSIDRQVGSTDTQYF
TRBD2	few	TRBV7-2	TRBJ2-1	TGTGCCAGCAATCTAGCGGGAGGGGACAATGAGCAGTTCTTC	CASNLAGGDNEQFF
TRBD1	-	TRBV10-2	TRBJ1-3	TGCGCCAGCAGGGAAACAGGGGGGTCTGGAAACACCATATATTTT	CASRETGGSGNTIYF
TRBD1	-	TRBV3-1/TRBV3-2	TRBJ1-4	TGTGCCAGCAGCCAAGGAACAGGGGCTGAAAAACTGTTTTTT	CASSQGTGAEKLFF
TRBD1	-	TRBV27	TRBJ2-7	TGTGCCAGCAAATTCGACAGGGTAAAGGACGAGCAGTACTTC	CASKFDRVKDEQYF
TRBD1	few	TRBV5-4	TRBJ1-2	TGTGCCAGCAGCATAGGACAGGGGGACTATGGCTACACCTTC	CASSIGQGDYGYTF
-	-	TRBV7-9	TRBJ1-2	TGTGCCAGCAGCCCGGCGCACAGTCTCTATGGCTACACCTTC	CASSPAHSLYGYTF
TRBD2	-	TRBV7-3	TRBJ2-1	TGTGCCAGCAGCTTAATGAGCGGGAGCTCCAATGAGCAGTTCTTC	CASSLMSGSSNEQFF
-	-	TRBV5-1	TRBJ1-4	TGCGCCAGCAGCCCGGGGGGCGTAGGTGAAAAACTGTTTTTT	CASSPGGVGEKLFF
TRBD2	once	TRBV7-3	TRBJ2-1	TGTGCCAGCAGCTTAATAGCGGGAGGGTGGAATGAGCAGTTCTTC	CASSLIAGGWNEQFF
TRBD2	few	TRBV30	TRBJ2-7	TGTGCCTGGAGTGTCGGACTAGCGGGAGTTGGAGCGCCGTACGAGCAGTACTTC	CAWSVGLAGVGAPYEQYF
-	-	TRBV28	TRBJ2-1	TGTGCCAGCAGTTTACCCGGTAATCTTGATGAGCAGTTCTTC	CASSLPGNLDEQFF
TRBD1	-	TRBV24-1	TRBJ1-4	TGTGCCACCAGTGATTCCGGGACAGTGGCTAATGAAAAACTGTTTTTT	CATSDSGTVANEKLFF
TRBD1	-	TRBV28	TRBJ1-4	TGTGCCAGCAGCCAAACAGGGGGCGAAAAGGAAAAACTGTTTTTT	CASSQTGGEKEKLFF
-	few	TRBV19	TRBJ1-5	TGTGCCAGTAGTATGGGGCGCCATAGCAATCAGCCCCAGCATTTT	CASSMGRHSNQPQHF
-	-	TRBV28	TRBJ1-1	TGTGCCAGCAGGGACACTTACACTGAAGCTTTCTTT	CASRDTYTEAFF
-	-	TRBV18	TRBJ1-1	TGTGCCAGCTCCGTTTCCAGGAACACTGAAGCTTTCTTT	CASSVSRNTEAFF
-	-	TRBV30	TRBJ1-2	TGTGCCTGGAGTGTACGAGCGATTGGCGACACCTTC	CAWSVRAIGDTF
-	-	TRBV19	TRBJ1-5	TGTGCCAGTAGTATAGATCGGGAAGACAATCAGCCCCAGCATTTT	CASSIDREDNQPQHF
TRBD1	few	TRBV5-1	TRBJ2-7	TGCGCCAGCAGACGGGACAGGGCCTACGAGCAGTACTTC	CASRRDRAYEQYF